The 26 T cell receptor beta chains reported below all come from one sample, sequenced in a study of blood T cell repertoires in COVID-19. Clones were sequenced by immunoSEQ multiplex PCR, and TCRdb holds only the in-frame ones, with some missing. Counted here are fewer than 200,000 clones, 75% to 95% occurring once; the ten biggest clones make up around 0.5%. Source material: peripheral blood. Receptors were obtained from a man aged 45 to 65 with acute or convalescent COVID-19.

The chain uses TRBV5-6 and TRBJ1-2; 9 bases align to TRBD1. Germline V lookup: CDR1 SGHDT, CDR2 YYEEEE. Losses at the gene ends were 4 bases for V and 8 bases for J; bases not matched to a gene: 9. The CDR3 length is 14 residues. The CDR3 sequence is CASSLRTGEGGYTF. The CDR3 nucleotides read TGTGCCAGCAGCCTGAGGACAGGGGAGGGCGGCTACACCTTC.

This rearrangement joins TRBV3-1 (or the pseudogene TRBV3-2) to TRBJ1-2; no clear D. The CDR3 sequence is 14 residues long. V was trimmed by 6 bases and J by 3 bases, leaving 14 bases between them. Germline CDR1 and CDR2: LGHDT and YNNKEL (reference sequence). The chain's CDR3 is CASRSHYSDYGYTF. CDR3 sequence (DNA): TGTGCCAGCAGATCCCATTATAGTGACTATGGCTACACCTTC.

The chain combines TRBV5-4 with TRBJ2-1; possibly TRBD2 for D (6 bases). The V end was cut by 0 bases, the J end by 3 bases, with 13 bases between. CDR1 and CDR2 from the germline V gene are SGHNT and YYREEE (reference sequence). The CDR3 has 16 residues. Here the CDR3 reads CASSLGSGLDYNEQFF. The CDR3 DNA reads as TGTGCCAGCAGCTTGGGGAGCGGGCTCGACTACAATGAGCAGTTCTTC.

The chain combines TRBV24-1 with TRBJ2-3; TRBD2 matches at 8 bases. The CDR3 runs to 14 residues. Germline V gene sequence: CDR1 KGHDR, CDR2 SFDVKD. Trimming at V came to 6 bases and at J to 2 bases, leaving 3 bases not matched to a gene. The DNA for the CDR3 is TGTGCCACCAGTAACGGGGGGGCCACAGATACGCAGTATTTT. Amino acid sequence: CATSNGGATDTQYF.

The rearrangement joins TRBV11-2 to TRBJ2-1, with TRBD1 identical over 7 bases. Germline values: CDR1 SGHAT, CDR2 FQNNGV. This CDR3 is 15 amino acids long. Trimming cost V 5 bases and J 0 bases; bases outside gene matches: 4. CDR3 region: CASSPGTASYNEQFF. In DNA, the CDR3 is TGTGCCAGCAGCCCCGGGACAGCCTCCTACAATGAGCAGTTCTTC.

This rearrangement joins TRBV28 to TRBJ1-2; 7 nucleotides line up with TRBD1. The CDR3 length is 15 residues. Trimming cost V 5 bases and J 8 bases; bases outside gene matches: 14. The germline gives CDR1 MDHEN, CDR2 SYDVKM. DNA for the CDR3: TGTGCCAGCAGTCTCGTCGGGACAGCCGGCCCCGGCTACACCTTC. It codes for CASSLVGTAGPGYTF.

The chain recombines TRBV27 with TRBJ1-5; a possible D gene is TRBD1 (5 bases). The CDR3 is 17 amino acids. Looked up from germline, CDR1 is MNHEY and CDR2 is SMNVEV (reference sequence). The V end was cut by 6 bases, the J end by 1 base, with 19 bases between. CDR3 bases: TGTGCCAGCAGCCCTGGCGGGGGTTGGGGGAGCAATCAGCCCCAGCATTTT. Translation gives CASSPGGGWGSNQPQHF.

CDR3 bases: TGTGCCAGCAGCCTCGGACTAGCGGGGCCAGATACGCAGTATTTT. This sequence encodes CASSLGLAGPDTQYF. The V and J genes are TRBV11-3 and TRBJ2-3; 12 bases are shared with TRBD2. Trimming removed 5 bases from V and 4 bases from J; junction bases left unmatched: 4. This CDR3 comprises 15 residues. The germline CDR1 and CDR2 sequences are SGHNT and YENEEA.

The chain recombines TRBV6-1 with TRBJ1-3; D perhaps matches TRBD1 (5 bases). Germline V gene sequence: CDR1 MNHNS, CDR2 SASEGT. The CDR3 is 15 residues long. Between the trimmed V and J ends, which lost 1 base and 2 bases, there was a span of 9 bases. In DNA, the CDR3 is TGTGCCAGCAGTGAAGTCCGGGGGGCTGGAAACACCATATATTTT. Translating it yields CASSEVRGAGNTIYF.

V and J are TRBV3-1 (or the pseudogene TRBV3-2) and TRBJ2-3, with 10 positions matching TRBD2. The CDR3 length is 15 residues. Germline assignment: CDR1 LGHDT and CDR2 YNNKEL (reference sequence). With 4 bases clipped from V and 7 bases from J, the junction kept 8 bases outside the gene matches. The CDR3 sequence is CASSRTSGDWNTQYF. As DNA, the CDR3 is TGTGCCAGCAGCCGGACTAGCGGCGATTGGAATACGCAGTATTTT.

This rearrangement joins TRBV10-3 to TRBJ1-1; 8 bases match TRBD1. In germline, CDR1 is ENHRY, CDR2 SYGVKD. With 3 bases clipped from V and 4 bases from J, the junction kept 7 bases outside the gene matches. CDR3 length equals 15 residues. The CDR3 protein is CAISDSQGTGTEAFF. DNA of the CDR3: TGTGCCATCAGTGACTCTCAAGGGACAGGCACTGAAGCTTTCTTT.

The chain carries TRBV19 and TRBJ1-5; TRBD1 might be the D (6 bases). CDR1 and CDR2 from the germline V gene are LNHDA and SQIVND (reference sequence). The CDR3 is made up of 15 amino acids. Between the trimmed V and J ends, which lost 5 bases and 3 bases, there was a span of 14 bases. The CDR3 spells CASSPLDRNNQPQHF. The CDR3 DNA sequence: TGTGCCAGTAGTCCCCTGGACAGAAACAATCAGCCCCAGCATTTT.

J is TRBJ2-1 and V is TRBV7-9; weak D call: TRBD2 (7 bases). V was shortened by 5 bases and J by 4 bases, with 21 bases between the two germline ends. CDR1 is SEHNR, CDR2 FQNEAQ, per germline (reference sequence). The CDR3 consists of 17 residues. CDR3 bases: TGTGCCAGCAGCCCACAGGGAAGAGCGGGAATTTACAATGAGCAGTTCTTC. Translation gives CASSPQGRAGIYNEQFF. The full variable domain, its missing parts supplied by reference TRBV7-9 and TRBJ2-1, is DTGVSQNPRHKITKRGQNVTFRCDPISEHNRLYWYRQTLGQGPEFLTYFQNEAQLEKSRLLSDRFSAERPKGSFSTLEIQRTEQGDSAMYLCASSPQGRAGIYNEQFFGPGTRLTVL.

The V gene is TRBV5-1, the J gene TRBJ1-4, with 7 positions matching TRBD1. Per germline, CDR1 SGHRS and CDR2 YFSETQ. Losses at the gene ends were 4 bases for V and 6 bases for J; bases not matched to a gene: 9. CDR3 size: 15 residues. The CDR3 protein is CASSLGTVVYEKLFF. CDR3 in DNA: TGCGCCAGCAGCCTAGGGACAGTCGTTTATGAAAAACTGTTTTTT. Full variable domain (remainder filled in from reference TRBV5-1 and TRBJ1-4): KAGVTQTPRYLIKTRGQQVTLSCSPISGHRSVSWYQQTPGQGLQFLFEYFSETQRNKGNFPGRFSGRQFSNSRSEMNVSTLELGDSALYLCASSLGTVVYEKLFFGSGTQLSVL.

The rearrangement uses TRBV4-1 and TRBJ2-3; 15 bases fit TRBD2. Looked up from germline, CDR1 is MGHRA and CDR2 is YSYEKL. V was pared by 5 bases and J by 1 base, with 13 bases of the junction left unmatched. The CDR3 extends over 20 amino acids. The CDR3 DNA sequence: TGCGCCAGCAGCTTCCCCGGACTAGCGGGAGGGTTGGCGGGCACAGATACGCAGTATTTT. Encoded protein: CASSFPGLAGGLAGTDTQYF.

V and J are TRBV6-6 and TRBJ1-2, with 8 nucleotides matching TRBD1. The V segment lost 2 bases and the J segment 8 bases; nucleotides outside the gene matches: 4. The CDR3 length is 13 residues. Germline lookup yields CDR1 MNHNY and CDR2 SVGAGI (reference sequence). CDR3: CASSYTGQGGYTF. Here the CDR3 DNA reads TGTGCCAGCAGTTACACCGGACAGGGAGGCTACACCTTC.

This clone occurred a few times. The chain employs TRBV5-1 and TRBJ1-6, with 10 bases matching TRBD1. With 7 bases clipped from V and 9 bases from J, the junction kept 13 bases outside the gene matches. This CDR3 is built from 16 residues. Per germline, CDR1 SGHRS and CDR2 YFSETQ. CDR3 region: CASRDRPRDRGSPLHF. CDR3 coding DNA: TGCGCCAGCCGTGATCGCCCCCGGGACAGGGGTTCACCCCTCCACTTT.

J is TRBJ2-1 and V is TRBV7-9; TRBD2 matches 16 bases. The trim removed 7 bases at V and 1 base at J, leaving 10 bases unmatched. The CDR3 has 19 residues. Germline V lookup: CDR1 SEHNR, CDR2 FQNEAQ (reference sequence). In DNA form, the CDR3 reads TGTGCCAGCACCCCTACCGGGACTAGCGGGGGGGGGTCCTACAATGAGCAGTTCTTC. This encodes CASTPTGTSGGGSYNEQFF.

V is TRBV27 and J is TRBJ1-1, with a tentative D call TRBD1 (5 bases). The CDR3 covers 14 residues. CDR1 MNHEY and CDR2 SMNVEV come from the germline V gene (reference sequence). V lost 1 base and J lost 3, with 9 bases in between. The CDR3 reads CASSLYRWDTEAFF. In DNA, the CDR3 is TGTGCCAGCAGTTTATACAGGTGGGACACTGAAGCTTTCTTT.

The chain carries TRBV6-6 and TRBJ2-1, with TRBD1 matching over 8 bases. This CDR3 spans 14 amino acids. V lost 2 bases and J lost 4; bases outside the gene matches: 1. Germline CDR1 MNHNY, CDR2 SVGAGI (reference sequence). CDR3: CASSYRDRYNEQFF. Written as DNA, the CDR3 is TGTGCCAGCAGTTACAGGGACAGGTACAATGAGCAGTTCTTC.

This sequence joins TRBV7-6 and TRBJ2-2; 11 bases are shared with TRBD2. The J segment lost 3 bases and the V segment lost 5 bases, leaving 8 bases of the junction unmatched. The CDR3 length is 17 residues. Germline-derived CDR1 and CDR2 are SGHVS and FNYEAQ. CDR3 loop: CASSALLAGAHTGELFF. Written as DNA, the CDR3 is TGTGCCAGCAGCGCTCTACTAGCGGGAGCCCACACCGGGGAGCTGTTTTTT.

The J gene is TRBJ1-4, the V gene TRBV19, with D perhaps TRBD1 (6 bases). Germline V gives CDR1 LNHDA, CDR2 SQIVND (reference sequence). CDR3 length: 17 amino acids. The germline V and J ends were trimmed by 3 bases and 5 bases, with 19 bases remaining between them. The DNA of the CDR3 is TGTGCCAGTAGTATTGGCCGTCAAGGCAGGGGCAATGAAAAACTGTTTTTT. Translated: CASSIGRQGRGNEKLFF.

J is TRBJ1-2 and V is TRBV27, with D uncertain. The CDR3 spans 10 residues. Trimming removed 6 bases at V and 8 bases at J, with 7 bases between. The germline V gene has CDR1 MNHEY and CDR2 SMNVEV (reference sequence). The CDR3 nucleotides read TGTGCCAGCAGGACTCTCGGCTACACCTTC. Residues: CASRTLGYTF.

V gene TRBV19 combines with J gene TRBJ1-2; D is ambiguous. The CDR3 covers 14 residues. Germline assignment: CDR1 LNHDA and CDR2 SQIVND (reference sequence). Trimming removed 1 base at V and 7 bases at J, with 13 bases between. CDR3 amino acids: CASSIATVGVGYTF. CDR3 nucleotide sequence: TGTGCCAGTAGTATAGCAACGGTCGGGGTTGGCTACACCTTC.

The rearrangement links TRBV30 to TRBJ1-4, with unresolved D. Per the germline V gene, CDR1 is GTSNPN and CDR2 is SVGIG (reference sequence). V was cut by 4 bases and J by 7 bases, with 16 bases left in between. This CDR3 is 14 amino acids long. The CDR3 sequence is CAWTHSIRGEKLFF. The CDR3 nucleotides read TGTGCCTGGACCCATTCCATTCGGGGTGAAAAACTGTTTTTT.

The V gene is TRBV12-2, the J gene TRBJ2-5; the table's D call TRBD1 went unverified against the DNA. TRBV12-2 is noted as a pseudogene. There are 18 residues in the CDR3. This CDR3 is CASRLVISDRVWEETQYF. The CDR3 DNA is TGTGCAAGTCGCTTAGTTATTTCGGACAGGGTTTGGGAAGAGACCCAGTACTTC.